These T cell receptor beta chains were read from a single sample in a study of a mutant IDH1 vaccine in newly diagnosed glioma. The antigens these receptors bind are not known. The protocol was immunoSEQ multiplex PCR, while the TCRdb copy is restricted to in-frame clones and leaves out a portion. The sample holds about 60,000 clones, under 85% seen once. Sequencing was performed on PBMCs, taken from a glioma patient whose treatment included an IDH1 peptide vaccine. The receptors were gathered from a man aged 25 to 45 with glioma. Both conserved end residues are trimmed from each CDR3.

v_call,cdr3_aa
TRBV27,ASSQGRISPQH
TRBV7-3,ASSRYEQY
TRBV6-5,ASSYNREPGQPQH
TRBV5-8,ASSFLGTNQPQH
TRBV7-2,ASSWGTGGLAGANVLT
TRBV28,ASRHYPRGINYGYT
TRBV6-6,ASSYPGLAGNNEQF
TRBV6-1,ASRGWSADTQY
TRBV29-1,SGGGGWDYEQY
TRBV2,ATREESSYNSPLH
TRBV9,ASSSRLLSTDTQY
TRBV15,ATQSSGTDTQY
TRBV11-1,ASSPGLAPYNEQF
TRBV11-2,ASRGWTGTYEQY
TRBV2,ASSESHLAKNIQY
TRBV7-2,ASSTRTSGVRELF
TRBV7-8,ASSLNGGSSYNEQF
TRBV2,ASREREGSYNEQF
TRBV5-1,ASSLRGVEAF
TRBV5-1,ASSSESTDTQY
TRBV30,AWARGGAGELF
TRBV30,AWSVRIRETQY
TRBV7-9,ASSPQKGYEKLF
TRBV27,ASSLWARGKTDTEAF
TRBV7-9,ASGFNTEAF
TRBV9,VSSVDRGTDTQY
TRBV28,ASSSSPLNYGYT
TRBV11-3,ASSFRQGSYNEQF
TRBV19,ASSIDWAGGENEQY
TRBV11-2,ASSLDLPAPTQY
TRBV11-3,ASSRILEETQY
TRBV28,ASSLTYSSYEQY
TRBV27,ASSNRRPSATNEKLF
TRBV30,AWSVGAEGSHGYT
TRBV6-6,ASSPWAGIDTQY
TRBV9,ASSKVSTTGELF
TRBV7-8,ASSLRKGTDTQY
TRBV5-5,ASSLPGREDEQF
TRBV2,ASSGGSSYEQY
TRBV19,ASSRYTPSGNTIY
TRBV19,ATRGGTANTGELF
TRBV4-2,ASSQEAYRGLYEQY
TRBV19,ASSIQGMGYEQY
TRBV5-1,ASSQVPTSGSSYEQY
TRBV19,ASSDWEGARAGANVLT
TRBV27,ASSLSRAGAVYNEQF
TRBV15,ATSIRQNPTDTQY